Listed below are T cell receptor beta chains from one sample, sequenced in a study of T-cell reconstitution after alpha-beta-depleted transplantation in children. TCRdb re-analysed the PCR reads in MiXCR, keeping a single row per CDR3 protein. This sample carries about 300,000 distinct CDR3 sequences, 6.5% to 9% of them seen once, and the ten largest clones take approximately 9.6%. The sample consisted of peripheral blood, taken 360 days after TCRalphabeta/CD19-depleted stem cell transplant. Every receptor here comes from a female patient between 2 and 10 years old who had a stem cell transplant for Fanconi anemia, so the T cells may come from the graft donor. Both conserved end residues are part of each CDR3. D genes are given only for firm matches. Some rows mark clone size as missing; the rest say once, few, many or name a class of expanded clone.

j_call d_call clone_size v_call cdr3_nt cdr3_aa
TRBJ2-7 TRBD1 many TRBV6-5 TGTGCCAGCAGTTCGACCGGGACAGGACCCTACGAGCAGTACTTC CASSSTGTGPYEQYF
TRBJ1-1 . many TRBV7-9 TGTGCCAGCACCTTCTCCCCACGGTCGGGAGGGAACACTGAAGCTTTCTTT CASTFSPRSGGNTEAFF
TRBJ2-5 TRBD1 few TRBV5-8 TGTGCCAGCAGCTTGGAATCGGGACAGGGGTTTGAGACCCAGTACTTC CASSLESGQGFETQYF
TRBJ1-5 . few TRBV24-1 TGTGCCACCAGTGAGAGCGGGGGGGCACAGCAGCCCCAGCATTTT CATSESGGAQQPQHF
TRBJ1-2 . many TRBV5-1 TGCGCCAGCAGCTTGCCGGACTATGGCTACACCTTC CASSLPDYGYTF
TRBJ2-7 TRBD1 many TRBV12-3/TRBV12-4 TGTGCCAGCAGTAGAAAAGGACAGGGGATTCGGGAGCAGTACTTC CASSRKGQGIREQYF
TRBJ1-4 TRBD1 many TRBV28 TGTGCCAGCAGCCCGGGACAGAACGAAAAACTGTTTTTT CASSPGQNEKLFF
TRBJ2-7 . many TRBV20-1 TGCAGTGCTAGGCTTTCCTACGAGCAGTACTTC CSARLSYEQYF
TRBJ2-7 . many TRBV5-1 TGCGCCACCCTGCTCTACGAGCAGTACTTC CATLLYEQYF
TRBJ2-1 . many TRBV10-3 TGTGCCATCAGTGCAGCCAATGAGCAGTTCTTC CAISAANEQFF
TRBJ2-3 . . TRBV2 TGTGCCAGCAGTGAGAGATCAGATACGCAGTATTTT CASSERSDTQYF
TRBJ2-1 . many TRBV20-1 TGCAGTCTTAATCACAGGGTTCGGGCCTACAATGAGCAGTTCTTC CSLNHRVRAYNEQFF
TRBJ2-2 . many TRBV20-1 TGCAGTGCTAGTACGGCTTTCGACGGGGAGCTGTTTTTT CSASTAFDGELFF
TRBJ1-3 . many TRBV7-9 TGTGCCAGCAGCTTTACTGCGGGAAACACCATATATTTT CASSFTAGNTIYF
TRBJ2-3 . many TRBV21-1 TGTGCCAGCAGCAAAAGTAGGCCTACTAGGGAACCAGATACGCAGTATTTT CASSKSRPTREPDTQYF
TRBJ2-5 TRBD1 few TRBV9 TGTGCCAGCAGCGTAGCCGGGACAGGGGGAGAGACCCAGTACTTC CASSVAGTGGETQYF
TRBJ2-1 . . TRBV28 TGTGCCAGCAGAAGTGTAACAATCCGCTCCTACAATGAGCAGTTCTTC CASRSVTIRSYNEQFF
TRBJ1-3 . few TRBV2 TGTGCCAGCAGACCAGACATAATTGGAAACACCATATATTTT CASRPDIIGNTIYF
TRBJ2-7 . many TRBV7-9 TGTGCCAGCAGCTTCCTTAGGGGGGACAGCTCCTACGAGCAGTACTTC CASSFLRGDSSYEQYF
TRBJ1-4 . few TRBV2 TGTGCCAGCTCGCTGGAACAGGGCGGAGAAAAACTGTTTTTT CASSLEQGGEKLFF
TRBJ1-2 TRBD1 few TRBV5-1 TGCGCCAGCAGCCCTGGACAGGGGAGAGGCTACACCTTC CASSPGQGRGYTF
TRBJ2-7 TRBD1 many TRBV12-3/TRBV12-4 TGTGCCAGCAGTCGGACAGGGGGCGAGTCCTACGAGCAGTACTTC CASSRTGGESYEQYF
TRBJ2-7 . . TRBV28 TGTGCCAGCAGTTTATCAGTCTACCCCACTAGGTTGGCCTACGAGCAGTACTTC CASSLSVYPTRLAYEQYF
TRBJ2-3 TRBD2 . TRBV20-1 TGCAGCTCGGGACTAGCGGGGCCGTCCACAGATACGCAGTATTTT CSSGLAGPSTDTQYF
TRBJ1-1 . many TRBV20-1 TGCAGTGCTAGAGATACGGAAATGAACACTGAAGCTTTCTTT CSARDTEMNTEAFF
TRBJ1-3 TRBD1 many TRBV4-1 TGCGCCAGCAGCCCAAACAGGGGATCTGGAAACACCATATATTTT CASSPNRGSGNTIYF
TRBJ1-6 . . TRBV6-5 TGTGCCAGCAGTAGAGGACTCCGAGGGAGTGATTCACCCCTCCACTTT CASSRGLRGSDSPLHF
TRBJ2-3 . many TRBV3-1 TGTGCCAGCACCCCGACACGCTTCACAGATACGCAGTATTTT CASTPTRFTDTQYF